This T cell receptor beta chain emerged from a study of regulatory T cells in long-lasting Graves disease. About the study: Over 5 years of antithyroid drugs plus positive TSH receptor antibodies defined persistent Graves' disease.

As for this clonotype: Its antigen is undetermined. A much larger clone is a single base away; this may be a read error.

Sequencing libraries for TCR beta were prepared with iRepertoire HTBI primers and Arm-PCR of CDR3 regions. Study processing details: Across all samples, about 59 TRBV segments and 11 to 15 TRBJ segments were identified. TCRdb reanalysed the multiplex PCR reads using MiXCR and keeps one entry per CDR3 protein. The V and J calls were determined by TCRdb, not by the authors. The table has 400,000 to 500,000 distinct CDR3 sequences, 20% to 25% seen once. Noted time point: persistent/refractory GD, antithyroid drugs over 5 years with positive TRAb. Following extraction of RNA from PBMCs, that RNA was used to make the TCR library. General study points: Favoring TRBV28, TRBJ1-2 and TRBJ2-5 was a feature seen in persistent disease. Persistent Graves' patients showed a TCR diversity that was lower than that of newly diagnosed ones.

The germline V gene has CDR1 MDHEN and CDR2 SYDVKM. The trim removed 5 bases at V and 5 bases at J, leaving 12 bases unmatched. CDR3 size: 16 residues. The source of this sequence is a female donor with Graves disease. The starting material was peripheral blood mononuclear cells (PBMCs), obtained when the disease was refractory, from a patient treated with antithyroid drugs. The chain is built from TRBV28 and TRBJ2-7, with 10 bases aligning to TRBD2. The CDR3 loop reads CASSPRGSGRPHEQYF. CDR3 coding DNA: TGTGCCAGCAGTCCCCGGGGTAGCGGGAGGCCCCACGAGCAGTACTTC.